This T cell receptor (beta chain) was sequenced for a study of OX40 agonist ivuxolimab in advanced cancers. In the study overall: Participants averaged roughly 60 years of age (range roughly 20 to 90) and were roughly 83% male. Two patients with cutaneous melanoma and one with hepatocellular carcinoma, three in total, showed partial responses. General observations from the study: Relative to CD4+, CD8+ T cells held more expanded clones on average. At 0.1 to 3.0 mg/kg and by week 6, clonal expansion occurred in CD4+ and CD8+ blood T cells.

Only in-frame clones appear in the TCRdb table, and some are missing; sequencing was by immunoSEQ multiplex PCR. This sample has under 90,000 clones, with 93% found just once. The CDR3 is 12 amino acids. Germline V gene sequence: CDR1 LNHDA, CDR2 SQIVND (reference sequence). V was clipped by 4 bases and J by 4 bases, with 7 bases between them. This clone was detected only a few times. Its antigen is as yet unknown. The chain employs TRBV19 and TRBJ1-1; D unresolved. The TCR originated in an adult with an advanced solid tumor such as melanoma, head and neck, liver or kidney cancer. The sample was CD4+ or CD8+ T cells sorted from blood, taken in a trial of the OX40 agonist ivuxolimab. The CDR3 reads CASSRGPTEAFF. The CDR3, as DNA: TGTGCCAGTAGTAGGGGTCCCACTGAAGCTTTCTTT.